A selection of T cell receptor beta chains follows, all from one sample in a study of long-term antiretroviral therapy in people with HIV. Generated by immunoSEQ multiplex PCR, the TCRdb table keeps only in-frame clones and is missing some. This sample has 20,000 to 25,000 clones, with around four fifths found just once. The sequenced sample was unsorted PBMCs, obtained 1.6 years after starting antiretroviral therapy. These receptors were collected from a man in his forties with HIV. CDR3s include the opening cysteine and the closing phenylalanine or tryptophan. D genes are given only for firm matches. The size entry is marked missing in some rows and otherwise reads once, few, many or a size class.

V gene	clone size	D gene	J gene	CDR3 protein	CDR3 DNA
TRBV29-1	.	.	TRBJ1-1	CSIMQNTEAFF	TGCAGCATTATGCAGAACACTGAAGCTTTCTTT
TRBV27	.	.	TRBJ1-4	CASSFNDRNEKLFF	TGTGCCAGCAGTTTCAACGACAGAAATGAAAAACTGTTTTTT
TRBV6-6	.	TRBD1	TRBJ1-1	CASIRQGGNTEAFF	TGTGCCAGCATTCGACAGGGCGGGAACACTGAAGCTTTCTTT
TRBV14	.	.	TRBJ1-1	CASSQGWGGMNTEAFF	TGTGCCAGCAGCCAAGGATGGGGCGGAATGAACACTGAAGCTTTCTTT
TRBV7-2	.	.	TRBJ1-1	CASSLWKDPRYPEAFF	TGTGCCAGCAGCTTATGGAAGGATCCTCGGTACCCTGAAGCTTTCTTT
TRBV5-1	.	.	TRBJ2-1	CASSLDVGPAGYNEQFF	TGCGCCAGCAGCTTGGATGTGGGGCCCGCGGGCTACAATGAGCAGTTCTTC
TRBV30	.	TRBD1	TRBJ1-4	CAWRGRDSATNEKLFF	TGTGCCTGGAGGGGCAGGGACAGTGCAACTAATGAAAAACTGTTTTTT
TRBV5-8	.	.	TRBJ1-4	CASSVGIGTNEKLFF	TGTGCCAGCTCGGTGGGGATTGGGACTAATGAAAAACTGTTTTTT
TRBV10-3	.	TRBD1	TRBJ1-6	CAISDLQGASSPLHF	TGTGCCATCAGTGATTTACAGGGGGCGAGTTCACCCCTCCACTTT
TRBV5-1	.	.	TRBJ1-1	CASSPIDPNTEAFF	TGCGCCAGCAGCCCGATAGACCCCAACACTGAAGCTTTCTTT
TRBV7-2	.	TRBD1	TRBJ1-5	CASRAGGGNQPQHF	TGTGCCAGCAGGGCAGGGGGGGGCAATCAGCCCCAGCATTTT
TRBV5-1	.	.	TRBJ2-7	CASSTTNSYEQYF	TGCGCCAGCAGTACGACAAATTCCTACGAGCAGTACTTC
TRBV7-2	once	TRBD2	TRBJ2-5	CASSYGLAGGLETQYF	TGTGCCAGCAGCTACGGACTAGCGGGGGGCCTTGAGACCCAGTACTTC
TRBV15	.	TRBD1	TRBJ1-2	CATSAGTGHNPIGYTF	TGTGCCACCAGCGCCGGGACAGGTCATAATCCCATCGGCTACACCTTC
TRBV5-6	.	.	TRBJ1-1	CASSLWGTEMNTEAFF	TGTGCCAGCAGCTTGTGGGGGACTGAGATGAACACTGAAGCTTTCTTT
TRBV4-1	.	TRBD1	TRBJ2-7	CASSQARGQGYEQYF	TGCGCCAGCAGCCAGGCCCGGGGACAGGGCTACGAGCAGTACTTC
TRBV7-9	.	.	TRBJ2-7	CASSLNVNEQYF	TGTGCCAGCAGCTTAAATGTGAACGAGCAGTACTTC
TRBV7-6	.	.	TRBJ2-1	CASSLEVRTTYNEQFF	TGTGCCAGCAGCTTAGAGGTCAGGACTACCTACAATGAGCAGTTCTTC
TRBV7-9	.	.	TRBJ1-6	CASSLDRVDSPLHF	TGTGCCAGCAGCTTAGACAGGGTGGATTCACCCCTCCACTTT
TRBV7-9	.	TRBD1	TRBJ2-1	CASSIMTGAYNEQFF	TGTGCCAGCAGCATCATGACAGGGGCCTACAATGAGCAGTTCTTC
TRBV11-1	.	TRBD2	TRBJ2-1	CASSLERGGYNEQFF	TGTGCCAGCAGCCTGGAGCGGGGGGGGTACAATGAGCAGTTCTTC
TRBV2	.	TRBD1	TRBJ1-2	CASSTTGGYGYTF	TGTGCCAGCAGTACGACAGGGGGGTATGGCTACACCTTC
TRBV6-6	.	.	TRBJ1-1	CASSFGDGTEAFF	TGTGCCAGCAGTTTCGGGGACGGCACTGAAGCTTTCTTT
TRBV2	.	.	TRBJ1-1	CASSERRRDNTEAFF	TGTGCCAGCAGTGAAAGGCGAAGGGATAACACTGAAGCTTTCTTT